The entry below describes one T cell receptor (beta chain). Its cognate antigen is unknown. This record belongs to a study of cytomegalovirus exposure and HLA in healthy donors. Findings and limits, study-wide: Through in vitro validation, three CMV-associated chains were shown to be specific for CMV antigens.

The data were produced by immunoSEQ multiplex PCR, yet TCRdb's version contains in-frame clones alone and is incomplete. The repertoire consists of under 400,000 clones, with more than 80% occurring once and the leading ten covering 0.8% to 0.85%. While the first cohort had 650 to 850 subjects, the donors belonged to the separate validation cohort of about 120 subjects. In germline, CDR1 is KGHSH, CDR2 LQKENI. The CDR3 runs to 18 residues. V trimming: 3 bases; J trimming: 0 bases; junction bases outside the gene matches: 7. The rearrangement uses TRBV18 and TRBJ2-6, with 8 bases fitting TRBD1. The sequencing sample was made of PBMCs. The origin of this receptor is a woman aged 18-29 years in good health and CMV-seronegative. As DNA, the CDR3 is TGTGCCAGCTCACCTCGCGGGACAGGCCTCTCTGGGGCCAACGTCCTGACTTTC. This encodes CASSPRGTGLSGANVLTF.